Presented here are 19 T cell receptor beta chains from one specimen sequenced in a study of T-cell reconstitution after alpha-beta-depleted transplantation in children. For TCRbeta, the library was prepared with unique molecular identifiers. TCRdb reanalysed the PCR reads using MiXCR and keeps one entry per CDR3 protein. The data hold 360,000 or so distinct CDR3 sequences, with over 20% observed a single time. The specimen comprised PBMCs from the stem cell graft donor, sampled from the stem cell graft. These receptors came from a human donor who donated a stem cell graft to a child with acute myeloid leukemia.

This clonotype has ten or more counts. This rearrangement joins TRBV12-3 or TRBV12-4 to TRBJ2-5; 9 nucleotides agree with TRBD2. After removal of 8 bases from V and 4 bases from J, the junction contained 8 bases not matched to a gene. The CDR3 loop spans 14 amino acids. DNA for the CDR3: TGTGCCAGCTCAAATGGAGCGGGAGGAGAGACCCAGTACTTC. Its protein product is CASSNGAGGETQYF.

This clonotype occurred a few times. The rearrangement links TRBV12-3 or TRBV12-4 to TRBJ1-2, with D possibly being TRBD1 (6 bases). The CDR3 is made up of 13 amino acids. The V gene lost 7 bases and the J gene lost 8 bases, with 17 bases spanning the gap. CDR3 protein: CASTKGGFGGYTF. CDR3 sequence (DNA): TGTGCCAGCACCAAGGGGGGATTTGGGGGCTACACCTTC.

This clonotype was found many times. V usage is TRBV20-1 and J usage is TRBJ2-5, with no clear D. Trimming took off 2 bases at V and 3 bases at J, with 4 bases between the two ends. The CDR3 sequence is 11 residues long. Germline values: CDR1 DFQATT, CDR2 SNEGSKA (reference sequence). The CDR3 sequence is CSARQEETQYF. The CDR3 DNA sequence: TGCAGTGCTAGACAAGAAGAGACCCAGTACTTC.

This clonotype showed up just once. This chain joins TRBV7-8 and TRBJ2-2; D tentatively reads TRBD1 or TRBD2 (5 bases each). Germline V CDR1 and CDR2: SGHVS, FQNEAQ. V lost 3 bases, J lost 7 bases, and 21 bases lay in between. This CDR3 region has 17 residues. CDR3: CASSLQTGPYVSGELFF. As DNA, the CDR3 is TGTGCCAGCAGCTTGCAGACGGGACCCTACGTCAGCGGGGAGCTGTTTTTT.

The rearrangement links TRBV12-3 or TRBV12-4 to TRBJ1-6; no definite D call. V lost 2 bases and J 13 bases, leaving 12 bases between the germline ends. This CDR3 region has 13 residues. The CDR3 sequence: CASSLRPEVPLHF. The CDR3 bases are TGTGCCAGCAGTTTACGGCCGGAGGTCCCCCTCCACTTT.

The V gene is TRBV28, the J gene TRBJ2-1; D not resolved. V lost 5 bases, J lost 0 bases, and 17 bases lay in between. The CDR3 consists of 17 residues. Germline V gene sequence: CDR1 MDHEN, CDR2 SYDVKM. The CDR3 coding sequence is TGTGCCAGCAGTCGTGGGTACTCCACGAGCTCCTACAATGAGCAGTTCTTC. Translated, it gives CASSRGYSTSSYNEQFF.

This chain joins TRBV5-1 and TRBJ2-1; possible D gene TRBD1, 5 bases. CDR3 length equals 16 residues. The germline V gene has CDR1 SGHRS and CDR2 YFSETQ. V was pared by 0 bases and J by 1 base, with 11 bases between. The CDR3 sequence is CASSLVGGQSYNEQFF. The CDR3 DNA follows: TGCGCCAGCAGCTTGGTTGGCGGACAATCCTACAATGAGCAGTTCTTC.

The chain couples TRBV9 to TRBJ1-1, with no clear D. The CDR3 has 13 residues. Trimming removed 0 bases from V and 5 bases from J, with 8 bases in between. Per the germline V gene, CDR1 is SGDLS and CDR2 is YYNGEE. The CDR3 coding sequence is TGTGCCAGCAGCGTAGACGGGTTAACTGAAGCTTTCTTT. Protein sequence: CASSVDGLTEAFF.

This chain connects TRBV12-3 or TRBV12-4 to TRBJ1-2; a weak D match, TRBD1 (5 bases). This CDR3 has 14 amino acids. The V gene lost 5 bases and the J gene lost 4 bases, with 14 bases spanning the gap. The CDR3 coding sequence is TGTGCCAGCAGTCCGGGCGAGGGGCCCTATGGCTACACCTTC. Residues: CASSPGEGPYGYTF.

This clonotype has ten or more counts. The chain joins TRBV15 to TRBJ1-5; TRBD1 is a possible D gene (5 bases). V was pared by 3 bases and J by 0 bases, with 12 bases between. The CDR3 contains 16 residues. Germline V gene data show CDR1 as LNHNV and CDR2 as YYDKDF (reference sequence). The DNA of the CDR3 is TGTGCCACCAGCAGGGAGACAGTATATAGCAATCAGCCCCAGCATTTT. Protein product: CATSRETVYSNQPQHF.

The chain has TRBV7-3 and TRBJ2-5, with D possibly being TRBD1 (5 bases). The ends were cut back, 2 bases at V and 2 bases at J, with 24 bases in the middle. Germline V gene lookup returns CDR1 SGHTA and CDR2 FQGTGA. This CDR3 spans 19 amino acids. The CDR3 region has the DNA TGTGCCAGCAGCTTAGGACCCTCGACAGACCGAAACTTACAAGAGACCCAGTACTTC. This gives the protein CASSLGPSTDRNLQETQYF.

The DNA for the CDR3 is TGCAGTGCTAGAGAAGGGCTAGCGGGGGGCGGGAATGAGCAGTTCTTC. Its translation is CSAREGLAGGGNEQFF. The chain has TRBV20-1 and TRBJ2-1; 11 nucleotides agree with TRBD2. V lost 0 bases, J lost 7 bases, and 8 bases stayed unmatched. CDR1 and CDR2 from the germline V gene are DFQATT and SNEGSKA (reference sequence). The CDR3 extends over 16 amino acids.

This chain uses TRBV12-3 or TRBV12-4 with TRBJ2-1; a possible D gene is TRBD2 (6 bases). Trimming took 6 bases from V and 4 from J, leaving 16 bases between them. The CDR3 consists of 15 residues. CDR3 protein: CASSPRRDFYNEQFF. CDR3 sequence (DNA): TGTGCCAGCAGCCCTAGAAGGGACTTTTACAATGAGCAGTTCTTC.

The table lists this clonotype with a count of one. The gene calls are TRBV7-3 and TRBJ2-1; TRBD2 agrees at 10 bases. Germline assignment: CDR1 SGHTA and CDR2 FQGTGA. CDR3 size: 15 residues. V shed 1 base, J shed 8 bases, and the junction held 5 bases outside the gene matches. As DNA, the CDR3 is TGTGCCAGCAGCTTAAATCTAGCGGGAGTGGATGAGCAGTTCTTC. Its protein is CASSLNLAGVDEQFF.

The gene calls are TRBV20-1 and TRBJ1-2, with 8 nucleotides matching TRBD1. Germline lookup yields CDR1 DFQATT and CDR2 SNEGSKA (reference sequence). Losses at the gene ends were 5 bases for V and 3 bases for J; bases not matched to a gene: 5. This CDR3 comprises 13 residues. The CDR3 DNA is TGCAGTGCTCACAGGGGGGAAGACTATGGCTACACCTTC. It yields the protein CSAHRGEDYGYTF.

This clonotype was detected only a few times. The genes are TRBV4-1 and TRBJ2-2, with no clear D. This CDR3 comprises 11 residues. V dropped 1 base and J dropped 7 bases, with 1 base sitting between them. Germline V lookup: CDR1 MGHRA, CDR2 YSYEKL. CDR3 coding DNA: TGCGCCAGCAGCCAAGTCGGGGAGCTGTTTTTT. It encodes CASSQVGELFF.

The chain couples TRBV12-3 or TRBV12-4 to TRBJ2-1; D is unclear. The germline V and J ends were trimmed by 4 bases and 2 bases, with 15 bases remaining between them. This CDR3 contains 16 residues. CDR3 residues: CASSSNQPPTYNEQFF. In DNA, the CDR3 is TGTGCCAGCAGTTCGAACCAGCCTCCGACCTACAATGAGCAGTTCTTC.

The V gene is TRBV28, the J gene TRBJ1-5, with 9 bases fitting TRBD1. Trimming took 8 bases from V and 7 from J; bases not matched to a gene: 6. This CDR3 is built from 13 residues. Germline loops: CDR1 MDHEN, CDR2 SYDVKM. CDR3 loop: CASRDRDWQPQHF. CDR3 nucleotide sequence: TGTGCCAGCCGGGACAGGGATTGGCAGCCCCAGCATTTT.

This clonotype was recorded many times. This rearrangement joins TRBV20-1 to TRBJ2-1, with TRBD1 matching 10 bases. This CDR3 is built from 15 residues. Germline V gene data show CDR1 as DFQATT and CDR2 as SNEGSKA (reference sequence). Trimming took 4 bases from V and 7 from J; bases not matched to a gene: 10. Here the CDR3 reads CSATRGDRGSNEQFF. CDR3 DNA: TGCAGTGCTACCCGGGGGGACAGGGGATCGAATGAGCAGTTCTTC.